This T cell receptor (beta chain) was captured by sequencing in a study of blood T cell repertoires in COVID-19. Study details: Acute and convalescent COVID-19 specimens originated in the United States, Italy and Spain. PBMCs, B-cell-depleted T cells, or T cells were the source of the cDNA or gDNA that made up the material.

Participants' reported clinical history set cohort assignment. V lost 4 bases and J 9 bases, leaving 16 bases between the germline ends. The CDR3 is 14 residues long. The germline CDR1 and CDR2 sequences are SNHLY and FYNNEI. Methods used by the authors: From reference gene primer amplification, estimates of nucleated cell counts were derived. Profiling relied on immunoSEQ multiplex PCR, and the TCRdb table lists in-frame clones only, not all of them. V, J and clone size are those of that table, while D and trimming were read from the DNA. The sample shows over 350,000 clones, 87% of them seen only once.

The sequence derives from a woman aged 45-65 years who had recovered from COVID-19. The chain carries TRBV2 and TRBJ1-5; D ambiguous. What was sequenced was PBMCs or T cells enriched from blood (not recorded which). In DNA form, the CDR3 reads TGTGCCAGCAGTGGCCGTGACGGGAAAGGGCCCCAGCATTTT. This encodes CASSGRDGKGPQHF.